One sample yielded the 21 T cell receptor beta chains listed below, sequenced in a study of shared clonotypes between healthy human individuals. Produced via immunoSEQ multiplex PCR; TCRdb's table is partial and in-frame only. The table records about 1.5 million clones, nearly 99% of them present only once. The sequenced sample was naive CD4+ T cells sorted from blood. The subset denotes: CD45RA+ positively selected. The receptors originated from a man in his thirties or forties in good health.

The chain recombines TRBV10-3 with TRBJ2-2; D is ambiguous. The CDR3 spans 11 residues. V lost 2 bases, J lost 7 bases, and 2 bases lay in between. Germline V CDR1 and CDR2: ENHRY, SYGVKD. The CDR3 nucleotides are TGTGCCATCAGTGAGGGCGGGGAGCTGTTTTTT. Residues: CAISEGGELFF.

The V gene is TRBV2, the J gene TRBJ2-1; 10 positions agree with TRBD2. After removal of 1 base from V and 3 bases from J, the junction contained 0 bases not matched to a gene. The CDR3 spans 15 residues. Germline V lookup: CDR1 SNHLY, CDR2 FYNNEI. This chain's CDR3 is CASSEVAGGYNEQFF. For the CDR3, the DNA is TGTGCCAGCAGTGAAGTAGCGGGAGGCTACAATGAGCAGTTCTTC.

This clone was seen just once. The chain uses TRBV7-8 and TRBJ2-3, with TRBD2 matching over 16 bases. The J segment lost 3 bases and the V segment lost 3 bases, leaving 0 bases of the junction unmatched. Germline loops: CDR1 SGHVS, CDR2 FQNEAQ. There are 16 residues in the CDR3. CDR3 in DNA: TGTGCCAGCAGCTTGGGACTAGCGGGAGGGACAGATACGCAGTATTTT. This encodes CASSLGLAGGTDTQYF.

This clone was seen just once. J is TRBJ2-1 and V is TRBV2; D unclear. CDR3 length equals 12 residues. Germline CDR1 reads SNHLY; CDR2 reads FYNNEI. The germline V and J ends were trimmed by 4 bases and 12 bases, with 13 bases remaining between them. Written as DNA, the CDR3 is TGTGCCAGCAGTGCGGCTTGGGATGGGCAGTTCTTC. This encodes CASSAAWDGQFF.

J is TRBJ2-2 and V is TRBV28; D ambiguous. Germline values: CDR1 MDHEN, CDR2 SYDVKM. The CDR3 totals 13 residues. Trimming pared 6 bases from V and 4 bases from J, leaving 9 bases between. The CDR3 region is CASRVPSTGELFF. The CDR3 DNA sequence: TGTGCCAGCAGAGTTCCCAGCACCGGGGAGCTGTTTTTT.

A word on this clone: Within the sample, other DNA sequences also encode this same CDR3. The rearrangement uses TRBV7-8 and TRBJ2-7, with 8 nucleotides matching TRBD1. V shed 2 bases and J 2 bases; nucleotides not matched to a gene: 2. Germline CDR1 SGHVS, CDR2 FQNEAQ. CDR3 length equals 14 residues. The CDR3 DNA is TGTGCCAGCAGCTTACGGGACAGGACCTACGAGCAGTACTTC. It translates to CASSLRDRTYEQYF.

Here the CDR3 reads CSVMTRDEQFF. The CDR3 nucleotides read TGCAGCGTGATGACTAGGGATGAGCAGTTCTTC. The chain couples TRBV29-1 to TRBJ2-1, with D perhaps matching TRBD2 (6 bases). V lost 6 bases to trimming and J lost 8 bases, with 11 bases between them. Per the germline V gene, CDR1 is SQVTM and CDR2 is ANQGSEA. The CDR3 spans 11 residues.

This chain uses TRBV6-5 with TRBJ1-2, with D possibly being TRBD1 (6 bases). The V and J ends lost 6 bases and 4 bases respectively, with 18 bases between them. Germline V gene sequence: CDR1 MNHEY, CDR2 SVGAGI. This CDR3 has 15 amino acids. This chain's CDR3 is CASSYQQGKSYGYTF. The DNA for the CDR3 is TGTGCCAGCAGCTATCAACAGGGAAAGAGCTATGGCTACACCTTC.

For this clone: Other DNA sequences within the sample encode an identical CDR3. The DNA of the CDR3 is TGTGCCAGCAGCTTAGAATGGGATCAGCCCCAGCATTTT. Its protein product is CASSLEWDQPQHF. The chain links TRBV7-2 to TRBJ1-5; D gene unclear. The CDR3 is 13 amino acids. Trimming left V 1 base short and J 5 bases short, with 6 bases between. CDR1 and CDR2 from the germline V gene are SGHTA and FQGNSA.

The V call is TRBV10-3, the J call TRBJ1-4, with D perhaps TRBD1 (5 bases). CDR1 and CDR2 from the germline V gene are ENHRY and SYGVKD. Trimming pared 0 bases from V and 5 bases from J, leaving 10 bases between. There are 15 residues in the CDR3. The CDR3 DNA follows: TGTGCCATCAGTGAGTCATGGGGCGCGAATGAAAAACTGTTTTTT. Its protein is CAISESWGANEKLFF.

The chain employs TRBV5-4 and TRBJ2-2; D is unclear. The CDR3 is 14 amino acids. The V gene's germline CDR1 is SGHNT and CDR2 YYREEE (reference sequence). V was clipped by 1 base and J by 2 bases, with 6 bases between them. In DNA, the CDR3 is TGTGCCAGCAGCTTGATTAAAAACACCGGGGAGCTGTTTTTT. This encodes CASSLIKNTGELFF. Full variable domain (outside the CDR3, taken from reference TRBV5-4 and TRBJ2-2): ETGVTQSPTHLIKTRGQQVTLRCSSQSGHNTVSWYQQALGQGPQFIFQYYREEENGRGNFPPRFSGLQFPNYSSELNVNALELDDSALYLCASSLIKNTGELFFGEGSRLTVL.

The chain couples TRBV7-9 to TRBJ2-3; weak D call: TRBD2 (6 bases). Trimming left V 5 bases short and J 6 bases short, with 21 bases between. The germline V gene has CDR1 SEHNR and CDR2 FQNEAQ (reference sequence). CDR3 length equals 16 residues. CDR3 region: CASSQTGLRATDTQYF. For the CDR3, the DNA is TGTGCCAGCAGCCAGACGGGACTTCGGGCAACGGATACGCAGTATTTT.

The rearrangement uses TRBV7-8 and TRBJ2-7; D gene uncertain. CDR1 and CDR2 (germline): SGHVS, FQNEAQ. The CDR3 has 13 amino acids. V lost 2 bases and J 2 bases, leaving 7 bases between the germline ends. The CDR3 is CASSLPSTYEQYF. CDR3 nucleotide sequence: TGTGCCAGCAGCTTACCGTCTACCTACGAGCAGTACTTC.

J is TRBJ2-5 and V is TRBV29-1; the D is unclear. The germline CDR1 and CDR2 sequences are SQVTM and ANQGSEA. The CDR3 has 14 residues. Trimming left V 0 bases short and J 5 bases short, with 13 bases between. Written as DNA, the CDR3 is TGCAGCGTTGAAGAATGGCCTAGATCTGAGACCCAGTACTTC. Protein sequence: CSVEEWPRSETQYF.

Remarks on this clone: This sample also contains other DNA sequences that code for the same CDR3. This chain connects TRBV18 to TRBJ2-7, with D uncertain. Per germline, CDR1 KGHSH and CDR2 LQKENI. The CDR3 is made up of 14 amino acids. Between the trimmed V and J ends, which lost 3 bases and 5 bases, there was a span of 14 bases. The CDR3 spells CASSPLPGGNEQYF. CDR3 coding DNA: TGTGCCAGCTCACCCTTGCCCGGTGGGAACGAGCAGTACTTC. The full variable domain, in which reference TRBV18 and TRBJ2-7 provide the parts outside the CDR3, is NAGVMQNPRHLVRRRGQEARLRCSPMKGHSHVYWYRQLPEEGLKFMVYLQKENIIDESGMPKERFSAEFPKEGPSILRIQQVVRGDSAAYFCASSPLPGGNEQYFGPGTRLTVT.

The V call is TRBV18, the J call TRBJ1-2; 9 bases fit TRBD1. The germline CDR1 and CDR2 sequences are KGHSH and LQKENI. This CDR3 is 14 amino acids long. Germline trimming cut 4 bases from V and 4 bases from J; bases unmatched to any gene: 4. CDR3 in DNA: TGTGCCAGCTCACTTGACAGGGGGGGCTATGGCTACACCTTC. This sequence encodes CASSLDRGGYGYTF.

A remark on this clone: The sample holds other DNA sequences that translate to the same CDR3. The chain uses TRBV2 and TRBJ2-1, with D uncertain. The CDR3 has 15 residues. V lost 4 bases to trimming and J lost 0 bases, with 10 bases between them. Germline values: CDR1 SNHLY, CDR2 FYNNEI. CDR3 nucleotides: TGTGCCAGCAGTGGGGAAGCGAGCTCCTACAATGAGCAGTTCTTC. It encodes CASSGEASSYNEQFF. Supplemented by reference TRBV2 and TRBJ2-1, the full variable domain reads EPEVTQTPSHQVTQMGQEVILRCVPISNHLYFYWYRQILGQKVEFLVSFYNNEISEKSEIFDDQFSVERPDGSNFTLKIRSTKLEDSAMYFCASSGEASSYNEQFFGPGTRLTVL.

The chain joins TRBV7-9 to TRBJ2-7, with D perhaps TRBD1 (6 bases). V was trimmed by 5 bases and J by 0 bases, leaving 11 bases between them. Germline V gene data show CDR1 as SEHNR and CDR2 as FQNEAQ (reference sequence). CDR3 length equals 14 residues. CDR3 in DNA: TGTGCCAGCAGCCACAGGGTTGCCTCCTACGAGCAGTACTTC. The encoded protein is CASSHRVASYEQYF.

The chain joins TRBV30 to TRBJ2-5; no clear D. Germline CDR1 GTSNPN, CDR2 SVGIG (reference sequence). V dropped 1 base and J dropped 9 bases, with 12 bases sitting between them. The CDR3 loop spans 12 amino acids. The CDR3: CAWSGGGSAQYF. The CDR3 coding sequence is TGTGCCTGGAGTGGGGGTGGATCGGCCCAGTACTTC.

The CDR3 DNA reads TGTGCCAGCAGCTTAGTAGCCCCAACAGGGGTTCTTAATCAGCCCCAGCATTTT. Translation gives CASSLVAPTGVLNQPQHF. The V gene is TRBV7-2, the J gene TRBJ1-5; 7 nucleotides agree with TRBD1. The V gene end was trimmed by 1 base and the J gene end by 4 bases; junction bases not matched to a gene: 13. The CDR3 covers 18 residues. The germline CDR1 and CDR2 sequences are SGHTA and FQGNSA.

The chain is built from TRBV18 and TRBJ1-4, with a tentative D call TRBD1 (5 bases). V was cut by 3 bases and J by 5 bases, with 13 bases left in between. The CDR3 has 15 amino acids. Germline loops: CDR1 KGHSH, CDR2 LQKENI. The CDR3 here is CASSPFGTTNEKLFF. The CDR3 region has the DNA TGTGCCAGCTCACCCTTCGGGACGACAAATGAAAAACTGTTTTTT.